Sequencing of this T cell receptor (beta chain) was carried out in a study of blood T cell repertoires in COVID-19. In the study overall: Acute-phase and convalescent COVID-19 samples originated in the United States, Italy and Spain.

CDR3 length: 15 amino acids. The junction had 7 bases not matched to a gene; V was cut back by 4 bases and J by 7 bases. Germline CDR1 is SGHNT and CDR2 is YYREEE (reference sequence). How the authors handled the data: Amplification of reference gene primers was used by the study to estimate nucleated cell counts. The assay was immunoSEQ multiplex PCR, and TCRdb's table has in-frame clones only and misses some. D and trimming come from the DNA, and the V and J calls and clone size come from that table. Of 470,000 or so clones listed, around 85% are singletons. About this clone itself: Other DNA sequences in this sample translate to the same CDR3.

This chain connects TRBV5-4 to TRBJ1-4; the match to TRBD1 covers 10 bases. Sequenced: peripheral blood. This clonotype was obtained from a human donor in a cohort sampled during active COVID-19. In DNA, the CDR3 is TGTGCCAGCAGCGCCCGACAGGGGGCGGGTGAAAAACTGTTTTTT. Residues: CASSARQGAGEKLFF.